This T cell receptor (beta chain) was recorded in a study of T cell changes during pregnancy in multiple sclerosis. Using immunoSEQ multiplex PCR, the repertoire was profiled, and TCRdb retains in-frame clones only, with some absent. The profile shows around 36,000 clones, 75% to 95% of them singletons. Trimming at V came to 2 bases and at J to 2 bases, leaving 4 bases not matched to a gene. Germline V CDR1 and CDR2: SGHDT, YYEEEE. This CDR3 region has 14 residues. This receptor was obtained from a female donor with multiple sclerosis, enrolled in a pregnancy study. Sample: CD4+ T cells from peripheral blood mononuclear cells, taken in the third trimester of pregnancy. The V and J genes are TRBV5-6 and TRBJ2-7, with 7 bases aligning to TRBD1. The CDR3 sequence: CASSFRDRPYEQYF. The DNA of the CDR3 is TGTGCCAGCAGCTTCCGGGACAGACCCTACGAGCAGTACTTC. Supplemented by reference TRBV5-6 and TRBJ2-7, the full variable domain reads DAGVTQSPTHLIKTRGQQVTLRCSPKSGHDTVSWYQQALGQGPQFIFQYYEEEERQRGNFPDRFSGHQFPNYSSELNVNALLLGDSALYLCASSFRDRPYEQYFGPGTRLTVT.